These T cell receptor beta chains were read from a single sample in a study of persistence of HIV-infected CD4 T cells. Their specific antigens are unknown. Method: immunoSEQ multiplex PCR; TCRdb's copy keeps in-frame clones and lacks some. This sample has about 36,000 clones; approximately 78% occur once, and the top ten carry around 0.88%. The sample in question was cultured CD4+ T cells from PBMCs, obtained from a patient who received antiretroviral therapy. These receptors were obtained from an adult with HIV. The donor label of this sample is uncertain. Both conserved end residues are part of each CDR3. The D gene is left open where the match is weak. Size values are once, few and many counts, or a class for expanded clones, and some rows have none.

DNA	CDR3	J	size	D	V
TGTGCCAGCAGTGAAGAACGGGAGTATGGCTACACCTTC	CASSEEREYGYTF	TRBJ1-2	-	-	TRBV2
TGTGCCAGCAGTAGACAGGGTGGCAATCAGCCCCAGCATTTT	CASSRQGGNQPQHF	TRBJ1-5	-	TRBD1	TRBV6-5
TGTGCCAGCAGCTTAGCCCCGGGACAGGGGATAGGAGTTGGTACTTCTGGAAACACCATATATTTT	CASSLAPGQGIGVGTSGNTIYF	TRBJ1-3	-	TRBD1	TRBV7-2
TGTGCCAGCAGTTTATCTCAGGCAGATACGCAGTATTTT	CASSLSQADTQYF	TRBJ2-3	-	-	TRBV12-3/TRBV12-4
TGCGCCAGCGGTTCCGCGACAGTGGGTTCCTACGAGCAGTACTTC	CASGSATVGSYEQYF	TRBJ2-7	-	-	TRBV5-1
TGCGCCAGCAGAAGCTCGAACAGGGCGAGCGGGGAGCTGTTTTTT	CASRSSNRASGELFF	TRBJ2-2	once	-	TRBV5-1
TGTGCTAGTGGTTTTGAAGGGAGGGGCACTGAAGCTTTCTTT	CASGFEGRGTEAFF	TRBJ1-1	medium-sized	-	TRBV12-5
TGTGCCAGCTCACTGCGGGGGACAGGGGATAGCAATCAGCCCCAGCATTTT	CASSLRGTGDSNQPQHF	TRBJ1-5	-	TRBD1	TRBV18
TGTGCCAGCAGCTTCCGACGGACGTCCTACGAGCAGTACTTC	CASSFRRTSYEQYF	TRBJ2-7	-	-	TRBV5-6
TGTGCCAGCAGTCCACCCGGACCAAGGGGCAATCAGCCCCAGCATTTT	CASSPPGPRGNQPQHF	TRBJ1-5	-	-	TRBV25-1